This T cell receptor (beta chain) comes out of a study of control samples from healthy donors and cancer patients. Generated by immunoSEQ multiplex PCR, the TCRdb table keeps only in-frame clones and is missing some. The sample shows about 160,000 clones, approximately 90% of them seen only once. CDR1 SGHNT and CDR2 YYREEE come from the germline V gene (reference sequence). The CDR3 is 17 amino acids. V shed 4 bases, J shed 2 bases, and the junction held 11 bases outside the gene matches. The receptor's source is a man younger than 45 in good health. The chain employs TRBV5-4 and TRBJ2-2, with 7 bases matching TRBD1. Input material: blood. The CDR3 DNA sequence: TGTGCCAGCAGCGAGCGGTTACAGGGGCCTAACACCGGGGAGCTGTTTTTT. As protein: CASSERLQGPNTGELFF.